What follows are 5 T cell receptor beta chains derived from one specimen sequenced in a study of shared clonotypes between healthy human individuals. Here immunoSEQ multiplex PCR was the method, and the copy in TCRdb shows in-frame clones only, minus some. This table has under 2,000,000 clones, 85% to 95% appearing once. The naive CD8 fraction comprised CD45RO-negative cells positively selected for CCR7 and excluded terminally differentiated effector memory CD45RA+ cells. The sequencing sample was made of naive CD8+ T cells sorted from blood. All receptors come from a man aged 18-30 years in good health.

This chain uses TRBV28 with TRBJ1-5, with D perhaps matching TRBD1 (6 bases). V dropped 5 bases and J dropped 2 bases, with 19 bases sitting between them. Per germline, CDR1 MDHEN and CDR2 SYDVKM. The CDR3 spans 17 residues. CDR3 in DNA: TGTGCCAGCAGTGAGGGAATTACAGGGTGGGGCAATCAGCCCCAGCATTTT. Its translation is CASSEGITGWGNQPQHF.

This chain uses TRBV7-9 with TRBJ2-2; a possible D gene is TRBD1 (6 bases). This CDR3 has 15 amino acids. Germline loops: CDR1 SEHNR, CDR2 FQNEAQ (reference sequence). V shed 0 bases and J shed 6 bases, with 11 bases lying between them. The CDR3 here is CASSLAESGAGELFF. The CDR3 bases are TGTGCCAGCAGCTTAGCGGAGTCAGGGGCCGGGGAGCTGTTTTTT.

V and J are TRBV11-2 and TRBJ2-7, with TRBD2 matching 7 bases. CDR1 is SGHAT, CDR2 FQNNGV, per germline. The V segment lost 2 bases and the J segment 5 bases; nucleotides outside the gene matches: 9. There are 15 residues in the CDR3. In nucleotides, the CDR3 is TGTGCCAGCAGCTTAACGGGGGGAGCGGTCCACGAGCAGTACTTC. Amino acid sequence: CASSLTGGAVHEQYF.

This clone appeared once. The chain is built from TRBV18 and TRBJ2-7; 7 bases map to TRBD1. This CDR3 spans 14 amino acids. The J segment lost 5 bases and the V segment lost 3 bases, leaving 7 bases of the junction unmatched. CDR1 is KGHSH, CDR2 LQKENI, per germline. The CDR3 loop is CASSPSTGDHEQYF. CDR3 coding DNA: TGTGCCAGCTCACCTTCAACAGGGGACCACGAGCAGTACTTC.

V and J are TRBV9 and TRBJ2-3; D unresolved. The germline V gene encodes CDR1 SGDLS and CDR2 YYNGEE. V was shortened by 4 bases and J by 6 bases, with 9 bases between the two germline ends. CDR3 length: 12 amino acids. The CDR3 nucleotides are TGTGCCAGCAGCCGACTGTCGGATACGCAGTATTTT. Translated, it gives CASSRLSDTQYF.